One sample yielded the 2 T cell receptor beta chains listed below, sequenced in a study of T cells in localized non-small cell lung cancer. Some clones are missing from TCRdb's copy, which holds only in-frame ones; the method was immunoSEQ multiplex PCR. The sample lists fewer than 35,000 clones, roughly 89% occurring once. The input for sequencing was peripheral blood, taken before any cancer treatment. The receptors here all came from a female donor of 60 years or more with stage I lung adenocarcinoma.

The V and J genes are TRBV7-2 and TRBJ1-1; possibly TRBD1 for D (5 bases). V lost 7 bases, J lost 0 bases, and 9 bases lay in between. CDR1 is SGHTA and CDR2 is FQGNSA in the germline V gene. The CDR3 contains 13 residues. CDR3 in amino acids: CASNRQMNTEAFF. In DNA form, the CDR3 reads TGTGCCAGCAACCGACAGATGAACACTGAAGCTTTCTTT. Supplemented by reference TRBV7-2 and TRBJ1-1, the full variable domain reads GAGVSQSPSNKVTEKGKDVELRCDPISGHTALYWYRQSLGQGLEFLIYFQGNSAPDKSGLPSDRFSAERTGGSVSTLTIQRTQQEDSAVYLCASNRQMNTEAFFGQGTRLTVV.

Only a few counts were recorded for this clone. The chain joins TRBV29-1 to TRBJ1-1, with no clear D. There are 10 residues in the CDR3. From germline, CDR1 is SQVTM and CDR2 ANQGSEA. Trimming shortened V by 6 bases and J by 2 bases, and 4 bases separated the two germline ends. The CDR3 sequence: CSVENTEAFF. The DNA for the CDR3 is TGCAGCGTGGAAAACACTGAAGCTTTCTTT. Supplemented by reference TRBV29-1 and TRBJ1-1, the full variable domain reads SAVISQKPSRDICQRGTSLTIQCQVDSQVTMMFWYRQQPGQSLTLIATANQGSEATYESGFVIDKFPISRPNLTFSTLTVSNMSPEDSSIYLCSVENTEAFFGQGTRLTVV.